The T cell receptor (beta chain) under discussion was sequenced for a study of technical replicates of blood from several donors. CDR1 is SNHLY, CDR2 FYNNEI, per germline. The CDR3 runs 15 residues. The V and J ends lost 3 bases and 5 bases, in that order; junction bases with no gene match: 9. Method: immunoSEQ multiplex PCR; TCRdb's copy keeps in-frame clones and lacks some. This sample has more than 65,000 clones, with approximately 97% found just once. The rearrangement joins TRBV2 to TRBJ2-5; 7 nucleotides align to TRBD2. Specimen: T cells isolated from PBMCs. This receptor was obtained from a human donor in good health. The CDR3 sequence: CASSDREVGGETQYF. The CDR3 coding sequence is TGTGCCAGCAGTGATCGGGAGGTCGGAGGGGAGACCCAGTACTTC.